The rows below give T cell receptor beta chains drawn from one sample of a study of T cell responses to AZD1222 COVID-19 vaccine. TCRdb keeps only in-frame clones here, not all; method: immunoSEQ multiplex PCR. The sample includes 100,000 to 150,000 clones, roughly 93% of them seen just once. Source: peripheral blood, taken on day 0 of AZD1222 vaccination. The receptors derive from an adult in good health. Both conserved end residues are part of each CDR3. Each record gives: clone size, J gene, D gene, V gene, CDR3 DNA, CDR3 protein. A D gene is named only where the DNA matches it firmly. Rows give clone size only sometimes, using once, few, many, or a class for an expanded clone.

>NA|TRBJ1-4|NA|TRBV19
TGTGCCAGGAAGGATCTACTAGCGGGAGTTCTTCCAACTAATGAAAAACTGTTTTTT
CARKDLLAGVLPTNEKLFF
>NA|TRBJ1-3|NA|TRBV30
TGTGCCTGGAGTGTAGAGGCAGGTGTAAACACCATATATTTT
CAWSVEAGVNTIYF
>NA|TRBJ2-3|TRBD1|TRBV5-1
TGCGCCAGCAGCTTGTGGACAGGGAGAACAGATACGCAGTATTTT
CASSLWTGRTDTQYF
>NA|TRBJ1-6|NA|TRBV2
TGTGCCAGCAGTGTTCGTCAGGTTTATAATTCACCCCTCCACTTT
CASSVRQVYNSPLHF
>NA|TRBJ2-1|NA|TRBV6-6
TGTGCCAGCACCCGTCAACTCGGGGAGCAGTTCTTC
CASTRQLGEQFF
>once|TRBJ1-1|NA|TRBV30
TGTGCCTGGATATTTTCCGGTACTGAAGCTTTCTTT
CAWIFSGTEAFF
>NA|TRBJ1-1|NA|TRBV4-1
TGCGCCAGCAGCCCCCTGGCGGGTCTGGACAGGAACACTGAAGCTTTCTTT
CASSPLAGLDRNTEAFF
>NA|TRBJ1-2|TRBD1|TRBV6-5
TGTGCCAGCAGTTACCGGACAGGGGGCCCCTATGGCTACACCTTC
CASSYRTGGPYGYTF
>NA|TRBJ2-1|NA|TRBV11-3
TGTGCCAGCAGCCAGGGGAGGTACAATGAGCAGTTCTTC
CASSQGRYNEQFF
>NA|TRBJ1-2|NA|TRBV3-1/TRBV3-2
TGTGCCAGCAGCCAAGATCTGGCCTACGATAACTATGGCTACACCTTC
CASSQDLAYDNYGYTF
>NA|TRBJ2-2|TRBD2|TRBV7-2
TGTGCCAGCAGCCCCACCCTACGGGGGGCGAACACCGGGGAGCTGTTTTTT
CASSPTLRGANTGELFF
>NA|TRBJ1-5|NA|TRBV18
TGTGCCAGCTCACTCGGGAGGGATCAGCCCCAGCATTTT
CASSLGRDQPQHF
>NA|TRBJ2-1|NA|TRBV9
TGTGCCAGCAGCGTAAACGGACTCTACAATGAGCAGTTCTTC
CASSVNGLYNEQFF
>NA|TRBJ1-4|NA|TRBV10-3
TGTGCCATCAGTGAGTCGGTTCAGGGAAAACTGTTTTTT
CAISESVQGKLFF
>once|TRBJ1-1|NA|TRBV28
TGTGCCAGCAGCCTGGAGATAAGGACTGAAGCTTTCTTT
CASSLEIRTEAFF
>NA|TRBJ1-1|NA|TRBV4-1
TGCGCCAGCAGCTTAAGAGGGGGAACTGAAGCTTTCTTT
CASSLRGGTEAFF
>NA|TRBJ2-3|TRBD2|TRBV3-1/TRBV3-2
TGTGCCAGCAGCCAACTGACTAGCGGGAAGAGCACAGATACGCAGTATTTT
CASSQLTSGKSTDTQYF
>NA|TRBJ1-1|NA|TRBV28
TGTGCCAGCAGTTCCGGGACACCGAACACTGAAGCTTTCTTT
CASSSGTPNTEAFF
>NA|TRBJ2-3|TRBD2|TRBV6-2/TRBV6-3
TGTGCCAGCAGTTCGGCTAGCGGGAGGCCATACACAGATACGCAGTATTTT
CASSSASGRPYTDTQYF
>once|TRBJ1-5|NA|TRBV28
TGTGCCAGCAGTTTGGCGGGCGCAGCGGGTCAGCCCCAGCATTTT
CASSLAGAAGQPQHF
>NA|TRBJ1-6|NA|TRBV27
TGTGCCACCTTTTCACCCCTCCACTTT
CATFSPLHF
>NA|TRBJ2-2|TRBD2|TRBV19
TGTGCCAGTAGTACATCCGGGACTAGCGGGAGGGCCGGGGAGCTGTTTTTT
CASSTSGTSGRAGELFF
>once|TRBJ2-7|TRBD2|TRBV6-5
TGTGCCAGCCGGGCCGGCGGGAGCGGACCTTACGAGCAGTACTTC
CASRAGGSGPYEQYF
>NA|TRBJ1-2|NA|TRBV28
TGTGCCAGCAGCGCCCCGGGTAAGGGCGGTTACACCTTC
CASSAPGKGGYTF
>NA|TRBJ1-4|NA|TRBV19
TGTGCCAGCACTCCGGGACCGCCGGCAACTAATGAAAAACTGTTTTTT
CASTPGPPATNEKLFF
>NA|TRBJ2-7|NA|TRBV7-2
TGTGCCAGCAGCTTGATTAGCGGCAATAACTACGAGCAGTACTTC
CASSLISGNNYEQYF
>NA|TRBJ1-2|NA|TRBV28
TGTGCCAGCAGTTCGGACAGCTATGGCTACACCTTC
CASSSDSYGYTF
>NA|TRBJ1-2|TRBD1|TRBV5-1
TGCGCCAGCAGCCTGGGACGGGACAGGGCCTATGGCTACACCTTC
CASSLGRDRAYGYTF
>once|TRBJ1-1|NA|TRBV13
TGTGCCAGCAGCCCCACGGTGATGAACACTGAAGCTTTCTTT
CASSPTVMNTEAFF
>NA|TRBJ1-5|TRBD1|TRBV7-9
TGTGCCAGCAGCCTGGGAACAGGGGGGCCCCAGCATTTT
CASSLGTGGPQHF
>NA|TRBJ1-2|NA|TRBV6-5
TGTGCCAGCAGTTACTCGTCGGCAGAGAACTATGGCTACACCTTC
CASSYSSAENYGYTF
>NA|TRBJ2-1|TRBD2|TRBV2
TGTGCCAGCAGTTCAAAGCGGGGCAGCTACAATGAGCAGTTCTTC
CASSSKRGSYNEQFF
>NA|TRBJ1-4|NA|TRBV7-9
TGTGCCAGCAGCTTAGAGAATGAAAAACTGTTTTTT
CASSLENEKLFF
>NA|TRBJ1-3|TRBD1|TRBV9
TGTGCCAGCAGCGACCGGGACAGCATCTCTGGAAACACCATATATTTT
CASSDRDSISGNTIYF
>once|TRBJ1-4|NA|TRBV21-1
TGTGCCAGCAGCAAGCTTGTGGGGGCCGGTCCAACCACAAAAACTAATGAAAAACTGTTTTTT
CASSKLVGAGPTTKTNEKLFF
>NA|TRBJ2-7|NA|TRBV29-1
TGCAGCGTTGGTGACAGAGTCTACGAGCAGTACTTC
CSVGDRVYEQYF
>NA|TRBJ1-4|TRBD1|TRBV5-1
TGCGCCAGCAGCTCCGGGACAGGGGGTGAAAAACTGTTTTTT
CASSSGTGGEKLFF
>NA|TRBJ2-1|TRBD1|TRBV11-2
TGTGCCAGCAGCTTATCGGACAGGGGGCGCGCTGAGCAGTTCTTC
CASSLSDRGRAEQFF
>once|TRBJ2-7|NA|TRBV4-1
TGCGCCAGCAGCCAAGGTTTGAGGGACGAGCAGTACTTC
CASSQGLRDEQYF
>NA|TRBJ1-6|NA|TRBV18
TGTGCCAGCTCACCAGGTGAGATCGTCTCTTCACCCCTCCACTTT
CASSPGEIVSSPLHF
>NA|TRBJ1-1|TRBD1|TRBV4-2
TGTGCCAGCAGCCACTACGGGACAGGGGAACGACTTACTATGTATGAAGCTTTCTTT
CASSHYGTGERLTMYEAFF
>NA|TRBJ2-3|NA|TRBV6-5
TGTGCCAGCAGTACGCCGGGGGGCACAGATACGCAGTATTTT
CASSTPGGTDTQYF
>NA|TRBJ1-2|TRBD1|TRBV6-5
TGTGCCAGCAGATCGACAGGGGACTATGGCTACACCTTC
CASRSTGDYGYTF
>NA|TRBJ1-2|NA|TRBV6-7
TGTGCCAGCAGGTACGGGTTGGGGGCAAAGGACTATGGCTACACCTTC
CASRYGLGAKDYGYTF
>NA|TRBJ1-2|NA|TRBV18
TGTGCCAGCTCGCCCACAGCCCAGTCTAAGGGTGGCTACACCTTC
CASSPTAQSKGGYTF
>NA|TRBJ1-5|NA|TRBV19
TGTGCCAGTAGTAAGGGTCAAAGGGAGTTTCAGCCCCAGCATTTT
CASSKGQREFQPQHF
>once|TRBJ2-3|NA|TRBV4-1
TGCGCCAGCAGCCAAGAAAAGGGGCGCACAGATACGCAGTATTTT
CASSQEKGRTDTQYF